Here is one T cell receptor beta chain with its context. Its antigen remains unidentified. Within one base of it there is no much larger clone, and no base qualities were kept. The data stem from a study of T cell responses to AZD1222 COVID-19 vaccine (dated by TCRdb to about 2021). Describing the broader study: TCR sequencing was performed for fewer than 250 trial participants, of whom around 210 were given two doses of AZD1222 and around 25 were given two doses of MenACWY control vaccine. Enrollment into the trials was organized by age into subgroups of 18-55, 56-69 and 70-plus years, and those subgroups contained approximately 160, 26 and 62 TCR-sequenced participants, respectively. The paper's findings and limits, for the study overall: Only five or six AZD1222 recipients were SARS-CoV-2 seropositive at baseline, limiting conclusions about previously exposed vaccinees. Spike-specific TCR breadth and depth rose significantly after two AZD1222 doses compared with day 0 and with MenACWY recipients. Reportedly, almost half of the unique spike-specific TCRs recognized epitopes lying outside the regions that are mutated in the B.1.351 and B.1.1.7 variants. Most participants were white British and females outnumbered males, and the authors suggested that clonal diversity may have been underestimated. Because no samples from the day 14 peak response were available, repertoires could be characterized only after the peak T cell response. CD4 TCRs associated with the vaccine covered the entire spike protein, and the dominant responses were in regions 160-218 and 743-854. The 56-69-year group was small, and its depth increase did not reach significance, likely because of low power.

The sample's time point label is to be understood as: about 28 days (+/-7) after the second vaccine dose. Because spike-specific TCR depth and breadth did not differ between the two schedules, AZD1222 recipients who got a second dose at roughly 4 weeks were pooled with those who got a second dose at roughly 12 weeks. Vaccinee samples were obtained from the UK trials COV001 and COV002, which included a single-blind randomized controlled phase 2/3 trial of AZD1222 (ChAdOx1 nCoV-19) in healthy adults. Trial participant PBMC samples were collected at day 0 and day 28 after the second dose for TCRbeta chain sequencing. The CDR3 numbers 14 residues from cysteine through phenylalanine. The retained sequence is limited to the CDR3, 42 bases, with the frame set at the first base. V loses 5 bases, J loses 0 bases, and the germline ends lie 8 bases apart. CDR1 and CDR2 are drawn from the germline V gene: SGHVS, FQNEAQ.

The CDR3 regions of human TCRbeta chains were subjected to immunosequencing. In the source study's methods: Repertoire TCRs were checked for matches against a reference library of SARS-CoV-2-specific TCRs that had been generated using the MIRA antigen-specificity platform. Breadth was defined as the fraction of unique TCRs that were SARS-CoV-2-associated. Depth was defined as the fraction of total T cells that were SARS-CoV-2-associated. Each spike-specific TCR was assigned to its reactive spike region and to a CD4 or CD8 class using the MIRA data. Log10-transformed breadth and depth values were compared by one-way ANOVA with Sidak's multiple comparisons tests. Not all clones reach the TCRdb copy of this immuneACCESS table, which keeps in-frame sequences only. Checked studies attribute under half of the gap to unresolved V genes and leave the rest unexplained. The DNA was the basis for D and trimming; V, J and clone size are from that table. This sample gives approximately 100,000 clones in total; 87% of them show up just once. The biggest ten clones account for around 4.4% of the sample.

The chain is made from TRBV7-8 and TRBJ1-3; the D gene assignment is ambiguous. This sequence originates from an adult who received the AZD1222 COVID-19 vaccine. The sample consisted of peripheral blood, taken 28 days after the second AZD1222 dose. The DNA reads TGTGCCAGCAGCCCGGGGTTCTCTGGAAACACCATATATTTT. Translated, this gives CASSPGFSGNTIYF. Reference TRBV7-8 and TRBJ1-3 genes cover what lies past the CDR3, so the full variable domain is GAGVSQSPRYKVAKRGQDVALRCDPISGHVSLFWYQQALGQGPEFLTYFQNEAQLDKSGLPSDRFFAERPEGSVSTLKIQRTQQEDSAVYLCASSPGFSGNTIYFGEGSWLTVV.